This is a list of T cell receptor beta chains from one sample in a study of CD8+ T cells in alopecia areata. Clones were sequenced by immunoSEQ multiplex PCR, and TCRdb holds only the in-frame ones, with some missing. The repertoire includes around 140,000 clones, 40% to 55% of them detected once, and around 1% sits in the top ten. This specimen consisted of CD4+ T cells sorted from blood, obtained at week 0. These TCRs come from a human donor with alopecia areata. Each CDR3 is given with its conserved first and last residue. D genes are given only for firm matches. Expanded clones are given a class, and other clones once, few, many or no size at all.

abundance,v_gene,d_gene,j_gene,CDR3aa,CDR3nt
few,TRBV7-2,.,TRBJ1-5,CASSLAGPGQPQHF,TGTGCCAGCAGCTTAGCTGGACCTGGTCAGCCCCAGCATTTT
.,TRBV30,.,TRBJ1-5,CAWSRGGAGQPQHF,TGTGCCTGGAGCCGCGGGGGGGCCGGGCAGCCCCAGCATTTT
.,TRBV7-9,.,TRBJ2-5,CASQRPSLGETQYF,TGTGCCAGCCAACGGCCCAGTCTAGGGGAGACCCAGTACTTC
.,TRBV29-1,TRBD1,TRBJ2-7,CSVETGTGAYEQYF,TGCAGCGTCGAGACCGGGACAGGGGCCTACGAGCAGTACTTC
few,TRBV7-8,.,TRBJ2-6,CASRLTASGANVLTF,TGTGCCAGCAGACTGACAGCCTCTGGGGCCAACGTCCTGACTTTC
once,TRBV29-1,TRBD2,TRBJ2-1,CSVDGTSESSYNEQFF,TGCAGCGTTGACGGGACTAGCGAGAGCTCCTACAATGAGCAGTTCTTC
.,TRBV4-3,.,TRBJ2-4,CASSQAGKDTDIQYF,TGCGCCAGCAGCCAAGCTGGCAAGGACACAGACATTCAGTACTTC
few,TRBV5-1,TRBD1,TRBJ1-2,CASSQGQAVGYGYTF,TGCGCCAGCAGCCAGGGACAGGCCGTTGGGTATGGCTACACCTTC
.,TRBV5-1,TRBD2,TRBJ2-5,CASSLASGEETQYF,TGCGCCAGCAGCTTGGCTAGCGGTGAAGAGACCCAGTACTTC
few,TRBV11-3,.,TRBJ2-7,CASSPSASYEQYF,TGTGCCAGCAGCCCCAGCGCCAGCTACGAGCAGTACTTC
.,TRBV9,.,TRBJ2-6,CASSGSGLLNVLTF,TGTGCCAGCAGCGGTAGTGGACTCCTAAACGTCCTGACTTTC
.,TRBV5-1,.,TRBJ1-4,CASSLGGTSNEKLFF,TGCGCCAGCAGCTTGGGGGGGACATCGAATGAAAAACTGTTTTTT
.,TRBV4-3,.,TRBJ2-3,CASSQQVGTDTQYF,TGCGCCAGCAGCCAGCAGGTGGGGACAGATACGCAGTATTTT
.,TRBV5-6,.,TRBJ1-2,CASSRTRLTGPGYTF,TGTGCCAGCAGCCGCACCCGCCTAACAGGGCCGGGGTACACCTTC
.,TRBV7-2,TRBD2,TRBJ2-7,CASSLVGGGGRAPYEQYF,TGTGCCAGCAGCTTAGTGGGCGGTGGCGGGAGGGCCCCCTACGAGCAGTACTTC
.,TRBV30,TRBD1,TRBJ1-3,CAWSRQGFSGNTIYF,TGTGCCTGGAGTCGACAGGGGTTCTCTGGAAACACCATATATTTT
.,TRBV7-2,.,TRBJ2-5,CASSLSGGAGLYQETQYF,TGTGCCAGCAGCTTAAGCGGCGGGGCGGGCTTGTACCAAGAGACCCAGTACTTC
once,TRBV29-1,.,TRBJ2-5,CSVVLTVKETQYF,TGCAGCGTAGTACTAACAGTGAAAGAGACCCAGTACTTC
.,TRBV6-5,TRBD1,TRBJ1-2,CASSSRQGYGYTF,TGTGCCAGCAGTAGCCGACAGGGGTATGGCTACACCTTC
few,TRBV2,.,TRBJ2-6,CASSEARIVDGANVLTF,TGTGCCAGCAGTGAAGCGCGTATTGTGGATGGGGCCAACGTCCTGACTTTC
.,TRBV30,TRBD1,TRBJ2-7,CAWSTRQGLYEQYF,TGTGCCTGGAGTACTCGACAGGGGCTCTACGAGCAGTACTTC
few,TRBV7-2,.,TRBJ2-7,CASSPSSRNEQYF,TGTGCCAGCAGCCCAAGCAGCAGAAACGAGCAGTACTTC
.,TRBV9,.,TRBJ1-1,CASSARGGINTEAFF,TGTGCCAGCAGCGCCCGGGGAGGGATCAACACTGAAGCTTTCTTT
once,TRBV11-3,.,TRBJ2-7,CASSPQGNLYEQYF,TGTGCCAGCAGCCCGCAGGGGAACCTCTACGAGCAGTACTTC
.,TRBV4-3,.,TRBJ2-7,CASSQPHTTYEQYF,TGCGCCAGCAGCCAACCCCATACTACCTACGAGCAGTACTTC
.,TRBV19,.,TRBJ2-7,CASSTTLQGSYEQYF,TGTGCCAGTAGTACGACTTTACAGGGATCCTACGAGCAGTACTTC
.,TRBV29-1,.,TRBJ1-3,CSVATETNTIYF,TGCAGCGTTGCGACAGAGACAAACACCATATATTTT
.,TRBV6-5,.,TRBJ1-2,CASSGTPYGYTF,TGTGCCAGCAGTGGTACACCGTATGGCTACACCTTC
few,TRBV29-1,TRBD2,TRBJ2-3,CSVVPSGVSTDTQYF,TGCAGCGTTGTCCCTAGCGGGGTGAGCACAGATACGCAGTATTTT
.,TRBV4-3,.,TRBJ2-1,CASSPDPFFYNEQFF,TGCGCCAGCAGCCCGGACCCGTTTTTTTACAATGAGCAGTTCTTC
.,TRBV7-2,.,TRBJ2-2,CASSLAPGGELFF,TGTGCCAGCAGCTTAGCCCCCGGCGGGGAGCTGTTTTTT
.,TRBV5-1,TRBD2,TRBJ2-7,CASAPIRTSGSYEQYF,TGCGCCAGCGCCCCTATTAGGACTAGCGGGAGCTACGAGCAGTACTTC
few,TRBV25-1,TRBD2,TRBJ2-5,CASRGLVETQYF,TGTGCCAGCAGGGGACTAGTGGAGACCCAGTACTTC
.,TRBV18,.,TRBJ2-1,CASSRLYNEQFF,TGTGCCAGCTCACGACTATACAATGAGCAGTTCTTC
.,TRBV4-1,.,TRBJ2-7,CASSQEPRLEYEQYF,TGCGCCAGCAGCCAAGAGCCCCGGTTGGAATACGAGCAGTACTTC
.,TRBV7-2,.,TRBJ1-1,CASSILGVTNTEAFF,TGTGCCAGCAGCATCTTGGGGGTAACGAACACTGAAGCTTTCTTT
.,TRBV4-2,.,TRBJ1-5,CASSQDLHQPQHF,TGTGCCAGCAGCCAAGATCTTCATCAGCCCCAGCATTTT
.,TRBV30,.,TRBJ2-3,CAWSVYGFSTDTQYF,TGTGCCTGGAGTGTATACGGTTTTAGCACAGATACGCAGTATTTT
.,TRBV6-6,.,TRBJ2-4,CASSPPGEVKNIQYF,TGTGCCAGCAGCCCGCCGGGGGAAGTCAAAAACATTCAGTACTTC
few,TRBV30,.,TRBJ1-1,CAWSVLLVPNTEAFF,TGTGCCTGGAGCGTATTACTTGTTCCCAACACTGAAGCTTTCTTT
.,TRBV4-1,.,TRBJ2-3,CASSRGESTDTQYF,TGCGCCAGCAGCCGGGGAGAGTCCACAGATACGCAGTATTTT
.,TRBV28,TRBD1,TRBJ2-6,CASSDAGTGYSGANVLTF,TGTGCCAGCAGTGACGCCGGGACAGGGTACTCTGGGGCCAACGTCCTGACTTTC
.,TRBV29-1,TRBD2,TRBJ2-7,CSVDSAGLGEQYF,TGCAGCGTTGATTCAGCGGGACTGGGCGAGCAGTACTTC
.,TRBV9,.,TRBJ2-5,CASSSTGETQYF,TGTGCCAGCAGCTCGACCGGGGAGACCCAGTACTTC
.,TRBV29-1,.,TRBJ2-3,CSAIPGQGATDTQYF,TGCAGCGCCATACCGGGACAAGGAGCCACAGATACGCAGTATTTT
few,TRBV29-1,TRBD1,TRBJ2-2,CSVVRDRATGELFF,TGCAGCGTTGTGAGGGACAGGGCCACCGGGGAGCTGTTTTTT
.,TRBV5-1,.,TRBJ2-3,CASSLEGGKPDTQYF,TGCGCCAGCAGCTTGGAGGGCGGGAAGCCAGATACGCAGTATTTT
.,TRBV19,.,TRBJ2-2,CASTIQGPGELFF,TGTGCCAGTACTATCCAGGGCCCTGGGGAGCTGTTTTTT
.,TRBV30,TRBD1,TRBJ2-7,CAWDADREISYEQYF,TGTGCCTGGGATGCCGACAGGGAAATATCCTACGAGCAGTACTTC
few,TRBV4-1,.,TRBJ1-3,CASSPRVGDTIYF,TGCGCCAGCAGCCCCAGGGTCGGGGACACCATATATTTT
.,TRBV4-1,TRBD2,TRBJ2-2,CASRKTSGSNTGELFF,TGCGCCAGCAGAAAGACTAGCGGGTCGAACACCGGGGAGCTGTTTTTT
.,TRBV2,TRBD2,TRBJ2-2,CASRLAGGTGELFF,TGTGCCAGCAGGTTGGCGGGAGGCACCGGGGAGCTGTTTTTT
.,TRBV2,.,TRBJ1-5,CASSEEVGGSGLRQPQHF,TGTGCCAGCAGTGAAGAGGTTGGGGGGAGCGGGCTTAGACAGCCCCAGCATTTT
few,TRBV29-1,TRBD2,TRBJ2-1,CSVEEAGGLSDEQFF,TGCAGCGTTGAAGAAGCGGGAGGGCTCTCGGATGAGCAGTTCTTC
.,TRBV18,TRBD1,TRBJ2-1,CASSPSPGTAAYNEQFF,TGTGCCAGCTCACCAAGCCCCGGGACAGCTGCCTACAATGAGCAGTTCTTC